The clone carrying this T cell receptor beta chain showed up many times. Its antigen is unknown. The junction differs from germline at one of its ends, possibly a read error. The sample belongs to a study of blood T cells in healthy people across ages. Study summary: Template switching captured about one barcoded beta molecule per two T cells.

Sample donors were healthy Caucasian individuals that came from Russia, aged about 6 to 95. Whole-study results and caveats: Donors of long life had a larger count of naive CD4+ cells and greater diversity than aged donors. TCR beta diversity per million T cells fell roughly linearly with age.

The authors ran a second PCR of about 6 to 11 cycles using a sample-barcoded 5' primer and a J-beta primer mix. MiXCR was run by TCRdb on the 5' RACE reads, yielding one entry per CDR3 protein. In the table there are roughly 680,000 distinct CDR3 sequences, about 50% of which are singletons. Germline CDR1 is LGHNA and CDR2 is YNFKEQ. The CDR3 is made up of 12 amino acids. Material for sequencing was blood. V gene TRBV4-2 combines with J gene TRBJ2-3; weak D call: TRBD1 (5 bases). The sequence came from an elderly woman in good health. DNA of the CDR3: TGCGCCAGCAGCCAGGGAATAGATACGCAGTATTTT. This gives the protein CASSQGIDTQYF.